This TCR beta chain derives from a study of T cell repertoires in cytomegalovirus infection. Across the study: HLA-B-restricted CMV epitopes that are well studied, plus recently identified HLA-C-restricted ones, were used by the study. CMV infection and matching HLA type were both indicated by public TCR beta signatures. Broader study findings: Predominance within the ex vivo response was attributable to HLA-C-restricted CMV-specific TCR beta clonotypes. Summed public TCR beta family frequency identified CMV carriers bearing the relevant HLA.

Comments on this clonotype: Its antigen remains unidentified. A much bigger clone sits one base away, suggesting this may be a read error.

This CDR3 has 15 residues. V was cut by 2 bases and J by 0 bases, with 8 bases left in between. Germline CDR1 is MNHEY and CDR2 is SVGEGT. In TCRdb, the reads were re-called with MiXCR into one record per CDR3 protein. The sample has 700,000 to 950,000 distinct CDR3 sequences; less than 35% are singletons. This sequence joins TRBV6-2 or TRBV6-3 and TRBJ2-1; D remains ambiguous. The specimen was cultured CD8+ T cells from PBMCs, collected from culture after CMV antigen stimulation. The origin of this receptor is a human donor in good health (CMV status not recorded). Some clones in this sample may be carry-over from other donors' samples. CDR3 residues: CASSYRAYSYNEQFF. CDR3 DNA: TGTGCCAGCAGTTACCGGGCCTACTCCTACAATGAGCAGTTCTTC.